This TCR beta chain was documented in a study of shared clonotypes between healthy human individuals. Concerning this clone itself: The sample has other DNA sequences that encode this CDR3 too.

Clones were sequenced by immunoSEQ multiplex PCR, and TCRdb holds only the in-frame ones, with some missing. This repertoire shows approximately 2.3 million clones, 85% to 95% found once; its top ten account for 0.39%. The CDR3 length is 16 residues. Trimming at V came to 0 bases and at J to 4 bases, leaving 1 base not matched to a gene. CDR1 and CDR2 (germline): SGHRS, YFSETQ. Material: naive CD4+ T cells from PBMCs. Sample subset: CD45RA+ positively selected. The sequence was obtained from a young man in good health. Some clones in this sample may be carry-over from other donors' samples. V and J are TRBV5-1 and TRBJ2-1, with 13 bases identical to TRBD2. CDR3 protein: CASSLGLAGGYNEQFF. The CDR3 DNA reads as TGCGCCAGCAGCTTGGGACTAGCGGGGGGATACAATGAGCAGTTCTTC.